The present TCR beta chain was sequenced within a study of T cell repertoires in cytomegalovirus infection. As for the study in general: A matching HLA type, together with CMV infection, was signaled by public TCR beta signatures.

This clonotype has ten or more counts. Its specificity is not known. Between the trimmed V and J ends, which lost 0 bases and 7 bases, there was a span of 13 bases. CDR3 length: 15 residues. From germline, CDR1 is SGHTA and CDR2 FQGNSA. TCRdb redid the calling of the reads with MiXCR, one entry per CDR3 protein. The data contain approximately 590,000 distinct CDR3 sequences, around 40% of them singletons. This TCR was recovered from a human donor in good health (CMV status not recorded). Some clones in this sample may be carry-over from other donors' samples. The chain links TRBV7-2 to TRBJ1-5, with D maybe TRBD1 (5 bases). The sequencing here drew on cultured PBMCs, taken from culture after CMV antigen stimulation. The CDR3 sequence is CASSLARGGNQPQHF. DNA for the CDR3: TGTGCCAGCAGCTTAGCCCGGGGGGGAAACCAGCCCCAGCATTTT.